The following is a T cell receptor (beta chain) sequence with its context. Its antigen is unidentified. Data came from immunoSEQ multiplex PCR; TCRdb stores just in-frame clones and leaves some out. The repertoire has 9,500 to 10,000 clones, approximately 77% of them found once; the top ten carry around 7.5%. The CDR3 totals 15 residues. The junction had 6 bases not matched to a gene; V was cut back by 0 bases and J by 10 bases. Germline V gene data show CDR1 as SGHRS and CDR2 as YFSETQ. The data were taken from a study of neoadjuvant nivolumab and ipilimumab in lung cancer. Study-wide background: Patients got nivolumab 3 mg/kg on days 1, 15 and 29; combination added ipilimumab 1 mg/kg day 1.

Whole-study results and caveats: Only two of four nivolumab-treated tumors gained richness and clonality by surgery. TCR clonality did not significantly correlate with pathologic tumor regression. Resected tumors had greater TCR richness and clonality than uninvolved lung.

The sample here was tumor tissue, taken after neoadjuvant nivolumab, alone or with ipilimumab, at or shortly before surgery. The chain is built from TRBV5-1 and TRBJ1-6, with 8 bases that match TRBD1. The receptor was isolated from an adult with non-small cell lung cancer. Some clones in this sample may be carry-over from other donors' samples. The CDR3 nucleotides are TGCGCCAGCAGCTTGGTAGGACAGGGAGAGTCACCCCTCCACTTT. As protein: CASSLVGQGESPLHF.